These T cell receptor beta chains were read from a single sample in a study of shared clonotypes between healthy human individuals. Only in-frame clones appear in the TCRdb table, and some are missing; sequencing was by immunoSEQ multiplex PCR. This sample carries a few million clones, over 90% of them seen once, and the ten largest clones take under 0.45%. Sequenced input: naive CD4+ T cells from PBMCs. These receptors were taken from a man younger than 30 in good health. Some clones in this sample may be carry-over from other donors' samples. CDR3s include the opening cysteine and the closing phenylalanine or tryptophan. D genes are given only for firm matches.

cdr3_length,j_call,v_call,d_call,cdr3_aa,cdr3_nt
14,TRBJ2-3,TRBV18,.,CASSPGAQRNTQYF,TGTGCCAGCTCACCGGGGGCCCAGCGGAATACGCAGTATTTT
14,TRBJ2-6,TRBV28,.,CASSPPTGANVLTF,TGTGCCAGCAGTCCCCCAACAGGAGCCAACGTCCTGACTTTC
12,TRBJ1-6,TRBV7-9,.,CASARGDSPLHF,TGTGCCAGCGCTCGAGGGGATTCACCCCTCCACTTT
14,TRBJ2-7,TRBV11-1,.,CASTESGDPYEQYF,TGTGCCAGCACCGAATCGGGGGACCCCTACGAGCAGTACTTC
18,TRBJ2-7,TRBV5-6,.,CASSLVTAVESNRYEQYF,TGTGCCAGCAGCTTGGTAACAGCCGTAGAAAGTAATCGCTACGAGCAGTACTTC
12,TRBJ2-4,TRBV10-3,.,CAISDRSVIQYF,TGTGCCATCAGTGACAGGTCTGTCATTCAGTACTTC
16,TRBJ1-4,TRBV5-1,.,CASRQSWGPRNEKLFF,TGCGCCAGCCGACAGTCGTGGGGTCCGCGTAATGAAAAACTGTTTTTT
15,TRBJ2-3,TRBV9,.,CASSVFSGTGDTQYF,TGTGCCAGCAGCGTATTTAGCGGGACAGGAGATACGCAGTATTTT
16,TRBJ2-7,TRBV5-6,.,CASSQLGVGTPYEQYF,TGTGCCAGCAGTCAATTGGGGGTAGGCACCCCCTACGAGCAGTACTTC
14,TRBJ2-1,TRBV10-3,.,CAISDPDWLNEQFF,TGTGCCATCAGTGACCCTGACTGGCTCAATGAGCAGTTCTTC
14,TRBJ2-1,TRBV25-1,TRBD1,CASSAGGFYNEQFF,TGTGCCAGCAGTGCAGGGGGCTTCTACAATGAGCAGTTCTTC
15,TRBJ1-2,TRBV10-3,.,CAISESGLGDYGYTF,TGTGCCATCAGTGAGTCAGGGCTCGGGGACTATGGCTACACCTTC
16,TRBJ1-4,TRBV6-1,.,CASSEGGPGVGEKLFF,TGTGCCAGCAGTGAAGGGGGGCCGGGGGTTGGTGAAAAACTGTTTTTT
15,TRBJ2-7,TRBV5-4,TRBD1,CASSMPGQGGHEQYF,TGTGCCAGCAGCATGCCGGGACAGGGGGGTCACGAGCAGTACTTC